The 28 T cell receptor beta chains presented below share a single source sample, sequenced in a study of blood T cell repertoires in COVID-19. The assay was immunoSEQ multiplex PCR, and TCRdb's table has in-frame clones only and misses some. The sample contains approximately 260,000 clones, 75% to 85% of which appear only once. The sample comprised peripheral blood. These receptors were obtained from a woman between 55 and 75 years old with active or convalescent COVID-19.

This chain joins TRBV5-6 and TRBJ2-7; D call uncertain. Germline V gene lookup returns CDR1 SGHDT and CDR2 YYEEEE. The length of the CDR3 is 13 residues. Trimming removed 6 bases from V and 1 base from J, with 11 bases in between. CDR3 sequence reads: CASTYSTSYEQYF. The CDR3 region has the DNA TGTGCCAGCACCTACAGTACTTCCTACGAGCAGTACTTC.

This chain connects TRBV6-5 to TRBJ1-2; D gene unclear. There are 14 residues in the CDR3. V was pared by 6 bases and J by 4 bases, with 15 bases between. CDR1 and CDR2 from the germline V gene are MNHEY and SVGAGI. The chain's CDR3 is CASSSPGVGYGYTF. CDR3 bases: TGTGCCAGCAGCTCCCCCGGGGTCGGCTATGGCTACACCTTC.

CDR3 DNA: TGTGCCAGTAGTATAGGACAGGTACGCAATCAGCCCCAGCATTTT. Amino acid sequence: CASSIGQVRNQPQHF. The chain employs TRBV19 and TRBJ1-5, with D tentatively TRBD1 (6 bases). The CDR3 spans 15 residues. Trimming shortened V by 1 base and J by 2 bases, and 9 bases separated the two germline ends. CDR1 and CDR2 from the germline V gene are LNHDA and SQIVND (reference sequence).

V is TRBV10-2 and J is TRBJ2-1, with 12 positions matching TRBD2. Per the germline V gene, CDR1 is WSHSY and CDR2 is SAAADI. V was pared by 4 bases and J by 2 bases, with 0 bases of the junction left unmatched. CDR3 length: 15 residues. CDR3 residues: CASSGTSGAYNEQFF. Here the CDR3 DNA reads TGCGCCAGCAGTGGGACTAGCGGGGCCTACAATGAGCAGTTCTTC.

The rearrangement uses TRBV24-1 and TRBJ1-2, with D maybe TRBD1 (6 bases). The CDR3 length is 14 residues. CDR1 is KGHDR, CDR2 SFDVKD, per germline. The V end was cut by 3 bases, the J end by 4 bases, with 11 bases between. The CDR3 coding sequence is TGTGCCACCAGTGATGGGACACGCTCCTATGGCTACACCTTC. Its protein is CATSDGTRSYGYTF.

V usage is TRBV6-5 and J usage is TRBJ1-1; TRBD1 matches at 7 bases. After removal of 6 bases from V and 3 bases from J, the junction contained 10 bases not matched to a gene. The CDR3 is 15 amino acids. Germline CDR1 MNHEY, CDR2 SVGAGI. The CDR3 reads CASSPRGSAYTEAFF. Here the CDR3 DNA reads TGTGCCAGCAGCCCCAGGGGGTCGGCCTACACTGAAGCTTTCTTT.

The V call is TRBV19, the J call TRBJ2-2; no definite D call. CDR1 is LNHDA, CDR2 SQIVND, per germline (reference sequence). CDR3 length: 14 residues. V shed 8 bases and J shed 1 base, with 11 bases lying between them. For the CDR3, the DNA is TGTGCCAGTTTACGGCAGGTGAACACCGGGGAGCTGTTTTTT. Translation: CASLRQVNTGELFF.

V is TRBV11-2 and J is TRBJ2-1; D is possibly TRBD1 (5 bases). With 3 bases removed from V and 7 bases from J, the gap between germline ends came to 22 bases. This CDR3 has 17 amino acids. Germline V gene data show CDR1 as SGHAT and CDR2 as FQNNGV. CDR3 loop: CASSFSGWGDLRNEQFF. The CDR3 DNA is TGTGCCAGCAGCTTCTCCGGGTGGGGCGACTTGAGGAATGAGCAGTTCTTC.

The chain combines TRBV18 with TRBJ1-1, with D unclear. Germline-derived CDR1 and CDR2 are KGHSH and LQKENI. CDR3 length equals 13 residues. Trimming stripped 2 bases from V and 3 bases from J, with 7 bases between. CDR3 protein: CASSPAVYTEAFF. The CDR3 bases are TGTGCCAGCTCACCAGCAGTCTACACTGAAGCTTTCTTT.

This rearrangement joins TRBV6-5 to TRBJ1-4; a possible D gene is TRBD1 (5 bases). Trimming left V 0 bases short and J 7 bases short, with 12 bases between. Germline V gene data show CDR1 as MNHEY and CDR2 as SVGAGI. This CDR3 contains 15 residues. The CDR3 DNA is TGTGCCAGCAGTTACTCGCTCAGGGCAGGTGAAAAACTGTTTTTT. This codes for CASSYSLRAGEKLFF.

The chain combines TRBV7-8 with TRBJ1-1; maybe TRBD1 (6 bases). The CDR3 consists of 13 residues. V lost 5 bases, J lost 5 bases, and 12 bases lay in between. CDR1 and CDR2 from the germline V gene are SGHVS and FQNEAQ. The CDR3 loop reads CASSARTETEAFF. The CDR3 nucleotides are TGTGCCAGCAGCGCCCGGACAGAAACTGAAGCTTTCTTT.

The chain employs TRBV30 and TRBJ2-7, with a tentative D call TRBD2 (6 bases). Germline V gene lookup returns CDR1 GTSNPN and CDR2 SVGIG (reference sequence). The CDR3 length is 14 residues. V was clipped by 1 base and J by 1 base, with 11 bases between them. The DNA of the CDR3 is TGTGCCTGGAGTGCATTGGGGGGATCCTACGAGCAGTACTTC. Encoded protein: CAWSALGGSYEQYF.

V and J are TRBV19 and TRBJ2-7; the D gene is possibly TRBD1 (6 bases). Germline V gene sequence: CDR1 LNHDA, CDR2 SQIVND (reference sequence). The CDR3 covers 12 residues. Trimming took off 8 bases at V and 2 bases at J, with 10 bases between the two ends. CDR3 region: CASGPGAYEQYF. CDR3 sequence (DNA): TGTGCCAGTGGGCCAGGGGCCTACGAGCAGTACTTC. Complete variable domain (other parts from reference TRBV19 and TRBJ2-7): DGGITQSPKYLFRKEGQNVTLSCEQNLNHDAMYWYRQDPGQGLRLIYYSQIVNDFQKGDIAEGYSVSREKKESFPLTVTSAQKNPTAFYLCASGPGAYEQYFGPGTRLTVT.

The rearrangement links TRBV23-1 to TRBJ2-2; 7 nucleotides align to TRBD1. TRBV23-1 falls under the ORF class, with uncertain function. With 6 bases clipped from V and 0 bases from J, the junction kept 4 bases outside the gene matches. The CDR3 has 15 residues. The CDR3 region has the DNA TGCGCCAGCAGCGAAGGGGGCCCGAACACCGGGGAGCTGTTTTTT. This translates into CASSEGGPNTGELFF.

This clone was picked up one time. The CDR3 sequence is CASSPTSGGTSAQYF. CDR3 DNA sequence: TGTGCCAGCAGCCCGACTAGCGGGGGGACCTCGGCCCAGTACTTC. The chain joins TRBV3-1 (or the pseudogene TRBV3-2) to TRBJ2-5; TRBD2 agrees at 13 bases. The trim removed 4 bases at V and 9 bases at J, leaving 8 bases unmatched. This CDR3 region has 15 residues. Germline CDR1 and CDR2: LGHDT and YNNKEL (reference sequence).

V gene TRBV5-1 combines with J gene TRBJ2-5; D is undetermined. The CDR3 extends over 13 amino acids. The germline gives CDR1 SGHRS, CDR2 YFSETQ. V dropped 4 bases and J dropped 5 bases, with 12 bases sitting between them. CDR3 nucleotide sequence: TGCGCCAGCAGCCCGGGTTACGAGGAGACCCAGTACTTC. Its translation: CASSPGYEETQYF. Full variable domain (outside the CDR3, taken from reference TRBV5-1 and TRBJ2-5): KAGVTQTPRYLIKTRGQQVTLSCSPISGHRSVSWYQQTPGQGLQFLFEYFSETQRNKGNFPGRFSGRQFSNSRSEMNVSTLELGDSALYLCASSPGYEETQYFGPGTRLLVL.

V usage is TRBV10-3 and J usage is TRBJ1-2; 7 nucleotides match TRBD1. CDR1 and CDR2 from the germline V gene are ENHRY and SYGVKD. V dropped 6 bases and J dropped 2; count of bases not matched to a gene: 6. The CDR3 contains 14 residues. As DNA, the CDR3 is TGTGCCATCAGACCCGGGACAGAAAACTATGGCTACACCTTC. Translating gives CAIRPGTENYGYTF.

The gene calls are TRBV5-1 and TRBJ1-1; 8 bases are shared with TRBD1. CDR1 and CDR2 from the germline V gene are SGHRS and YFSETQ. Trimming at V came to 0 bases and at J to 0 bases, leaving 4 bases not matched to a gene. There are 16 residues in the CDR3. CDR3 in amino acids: CASSLVGGQVNTEAFF. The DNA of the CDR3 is TGCGCCAGCAGCTTGGTGGGGGGACAGGTGAACACTGAAGCTTTCTTT.

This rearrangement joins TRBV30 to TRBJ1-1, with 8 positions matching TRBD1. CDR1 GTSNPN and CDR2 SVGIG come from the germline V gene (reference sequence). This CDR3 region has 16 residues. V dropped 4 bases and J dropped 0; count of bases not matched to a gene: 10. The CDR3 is CAWTSGGHELNTEAFF. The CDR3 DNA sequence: TGTGCCTGGACCTCAGGGGGCCACGAACTGAACACTGAAGCTTTCTTT.

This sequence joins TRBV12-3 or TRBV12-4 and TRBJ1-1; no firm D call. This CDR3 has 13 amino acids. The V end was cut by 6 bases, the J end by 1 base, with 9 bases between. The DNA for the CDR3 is TGTGCCAGCAGACTTACTCCGAACACTGAAGCTTTCTTT. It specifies CASRLTPNTEAFF.

Here the CDR3 reads CASSLTPLPVGGEAFF. The CDR3 DNA reads as TGTGCCAGCAGCTTAACCCCTCTACCGGTCGGGGGTGAAGCTTTCTTT. J is TRBJ1-1 and V is TRBV7-3; TRBD1 is a possible D gene (5 bases). The CDR3 totals 16 residues. Looked up from germline, CDR1 is SGHTA and CDR2 is FQGTGA. Trimming left V 0 bases short and J 7 bases short, with 18 bases between.

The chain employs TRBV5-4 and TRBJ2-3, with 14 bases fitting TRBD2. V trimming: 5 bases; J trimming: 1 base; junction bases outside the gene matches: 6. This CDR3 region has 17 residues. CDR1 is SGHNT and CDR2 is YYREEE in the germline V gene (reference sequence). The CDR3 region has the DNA TGTGCCAGCAGTCAGGGACTAGCGGGGGCCCGCACAGATACGCAGTATTTT. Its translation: CASSQGLAGARTDTQYF.

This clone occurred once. CDR3 in amino acids: CASSLGQNEKLFF. The CDR3 bases are TGTGCCAGCAGCTTAGGACAGAATGAAAAACTGTTTTTT. The rearrangement uses TRBV11-2 and TRBJ1-4, with TRBD1 as a possible D gene (5 bases). Germline lookup yields CDR1 SGHAT and CDR2 FQNNGV. This CDR3 region has 13 residues. Trimming took off 1 base at V and 5 bases at J, with 5 bases between the two ends.

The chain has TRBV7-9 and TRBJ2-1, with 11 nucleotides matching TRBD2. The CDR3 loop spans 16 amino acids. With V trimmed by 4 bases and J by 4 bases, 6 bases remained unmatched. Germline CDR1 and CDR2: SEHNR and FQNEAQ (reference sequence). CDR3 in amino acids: CASSSATSGGYNEQFF. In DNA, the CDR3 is TGTGCCAGCAGCTCGGCCACTAGCGGGGGTTACAATGAGCAGTTCTTC.

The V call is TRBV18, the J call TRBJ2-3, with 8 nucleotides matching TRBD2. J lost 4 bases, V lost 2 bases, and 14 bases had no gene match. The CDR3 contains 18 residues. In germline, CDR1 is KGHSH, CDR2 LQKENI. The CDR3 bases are TGTGCCAGCTCACCAATATTAGCCAGTGCGCGGGAGGCAGATACGCAGTATTTT. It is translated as CASSPILASAREADTQYF.

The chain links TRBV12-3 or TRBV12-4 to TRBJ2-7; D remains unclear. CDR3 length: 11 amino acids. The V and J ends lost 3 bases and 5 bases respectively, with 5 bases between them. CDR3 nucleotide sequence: TGTGCCAGCAGTTTTAGTGACGAGCAGTACTTC. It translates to CASSFSDEQYF.

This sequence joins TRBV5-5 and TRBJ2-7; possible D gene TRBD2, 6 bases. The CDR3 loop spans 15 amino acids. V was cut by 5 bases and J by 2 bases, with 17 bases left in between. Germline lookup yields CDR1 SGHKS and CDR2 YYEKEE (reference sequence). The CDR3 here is CASRRGPEVAYEQYF. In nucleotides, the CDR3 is TGTGCCAGCAGGCGGGGACCGGAGGTAGCCTACGAGCAGTACTTC.

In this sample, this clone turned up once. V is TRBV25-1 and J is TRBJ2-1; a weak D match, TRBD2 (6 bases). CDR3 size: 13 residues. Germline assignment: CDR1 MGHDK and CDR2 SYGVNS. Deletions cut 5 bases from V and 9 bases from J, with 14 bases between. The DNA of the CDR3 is TGTGCCAGCAGTCCAACTAGCAGGAGTGAGCAGTTCTTC. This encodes CASSPTSRSEQFF.